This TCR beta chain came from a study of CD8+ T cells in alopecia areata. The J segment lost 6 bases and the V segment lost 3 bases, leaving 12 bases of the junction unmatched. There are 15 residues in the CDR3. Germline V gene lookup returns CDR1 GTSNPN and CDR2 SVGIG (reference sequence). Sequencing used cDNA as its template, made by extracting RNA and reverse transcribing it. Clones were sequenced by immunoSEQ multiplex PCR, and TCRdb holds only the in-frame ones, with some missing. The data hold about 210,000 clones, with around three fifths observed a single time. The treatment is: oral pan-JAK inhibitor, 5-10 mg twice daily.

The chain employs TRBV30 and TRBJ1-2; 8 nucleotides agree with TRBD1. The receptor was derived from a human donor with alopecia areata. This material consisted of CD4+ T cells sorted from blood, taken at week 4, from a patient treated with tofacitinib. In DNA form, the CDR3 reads TGTGCCTGGAGCCCAGGGGGCGCGAAGTATCATGGCTACACCTTC. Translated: CAWSPGGAKYHGYTF.